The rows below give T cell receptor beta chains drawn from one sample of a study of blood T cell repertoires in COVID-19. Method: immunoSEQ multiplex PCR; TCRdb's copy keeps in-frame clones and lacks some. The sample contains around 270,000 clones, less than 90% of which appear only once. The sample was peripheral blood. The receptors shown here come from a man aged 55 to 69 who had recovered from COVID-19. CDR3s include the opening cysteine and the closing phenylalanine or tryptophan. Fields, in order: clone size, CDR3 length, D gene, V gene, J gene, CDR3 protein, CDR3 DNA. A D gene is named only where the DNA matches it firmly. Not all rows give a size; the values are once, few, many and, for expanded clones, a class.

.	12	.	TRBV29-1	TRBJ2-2	CSGSRDTGELFF	TGCAGCGGTTCCAGGGACACCGGGGAGCTGTTTTTT
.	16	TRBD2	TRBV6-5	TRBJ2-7	CASSYSSGGLSYEQYF	TGTGCCAGCAGTTACTCTTCGGGGGGACTCTCCTACGAGCAGTACTTC
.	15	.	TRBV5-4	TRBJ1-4	CASSLGLGGNEKLFF	TGTGCCAGCAGCTTGGGGCTCGGAGGTAATGAAAAACTGTTTTTT
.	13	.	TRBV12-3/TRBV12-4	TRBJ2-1	CASSLLAGNEQFF	TGTGCCAGCAGTTTGCTGGCAGGCAATGAGCAGTTCTTC
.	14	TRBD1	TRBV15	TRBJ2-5	CATGEQGAWETQYF	TGTGCCACCGGGGAACAGGGGGCTTGGGAGACCCAGTACTTC
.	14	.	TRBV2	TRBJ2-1	CASSERTAYNEQFF	TGTGCCAGCAGTGAAAGGACAGCCTACAATGAGCAGTTCTTC
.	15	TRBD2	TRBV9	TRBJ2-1	CASSGLAGGLVEQFF	TGTGCCAGCAGCGGGCTAGCGGGGGGGCTTGTTGAGCAGTTCTTC
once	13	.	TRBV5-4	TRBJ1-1	CASSLPQNTEAFF	TGTGCCAGCAGCTTGCCACAGAACACTGAAGCTTTCTTT
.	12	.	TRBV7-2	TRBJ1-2	CASSPQAYGYTF	TGTGCCAGCAGCCCCCAGGCCTATGGCTACACCTTC
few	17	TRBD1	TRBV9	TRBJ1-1	CASSVSPVRQGGTEAFF	TGTGCCAGCAGCGTAAGTCCCGTTAGGCAGGGGGGAACTGAAGCTTTCTTT
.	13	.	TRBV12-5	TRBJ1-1	CASGLGSDTEAFF	TGTGCTAGTGGTTTGGGCAGCGACACTGAAGCTTTCTTT
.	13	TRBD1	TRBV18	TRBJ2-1	CASSGGQNNEQFF	TGTGCCAGCTCAGGGGGACAGAACAATGAGCAGTTCTTC
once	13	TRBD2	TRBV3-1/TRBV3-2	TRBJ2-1	CASSQALTSGTIF	TGTGCCAGCAGCCAAGCCTTAACTAGCGGGACGATCTTC
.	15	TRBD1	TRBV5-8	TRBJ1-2	CASSLRMTGDYGYTF	TGTGCCAGCAGCTTGCGGATGACAGGGGATTATGGCTACACCTTC
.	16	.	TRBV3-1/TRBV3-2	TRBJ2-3	CASSLAPLRAPDTQYF	TGTGCCAGCAGCCTCGCCCCTCTGAGGGCGCCAGATACGCAGTATTTT
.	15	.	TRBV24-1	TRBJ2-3	CATSERRLSTDTQYF	TGTGCCACCAGTGAGCGGCGGCTTAGCACAGATACGCAGTATTTT
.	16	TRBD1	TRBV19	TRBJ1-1	CASSIHRGQRATEAFF	TGTGCCAGTAGTATCCACAGGGGCCAGCGGGCGACTGAAGCTTTCTTT
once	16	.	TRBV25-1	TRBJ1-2	CASSDRAVTGHYGYTF	TGTGCCAGCAGTGACCGTGCCGTCACAGGGCACTATGGCTACACCTTC
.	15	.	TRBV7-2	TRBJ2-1	CASSPFPNLVNEQFF	TGTGCCAGCAGTCCTTTCCCTAATCTGGTAAATGAGCAGTTCTTC
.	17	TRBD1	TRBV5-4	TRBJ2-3	CASSFGDRGASTDTQYF	TGTGCCAGCAGCTTTGGGGACAGAGGAGCTAGCACAGATACGCAGTATTTT
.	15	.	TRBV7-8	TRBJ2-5	CASSPTGVEVETQYF	TGTGCCAGCAGCCCAACCGGGGTAGAGGTAGAGACCCAGTACTTC
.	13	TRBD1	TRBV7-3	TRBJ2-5	CASSRGQTETQYF	TGTGCCAGCAGCCGGGGACAGACAGAGACCCAGTACTTC
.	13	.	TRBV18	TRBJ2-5	CASSPRGGETQYF	TGTGCCAGCTCACCACGGGGAGGAGAGACCCAGTACTTC
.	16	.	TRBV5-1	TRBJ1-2	CASSLRPEDSNYGYTF	TGCGCCAGCAGCTTGCGGCCAGAGGACAGCAACTATGGCTACACCTTC
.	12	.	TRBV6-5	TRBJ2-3	CASRDRSDTQYF	TGTGCCAGCAGGGACAGATCAGATACGCAGTATTTT
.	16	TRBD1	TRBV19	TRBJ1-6	CASSMTGKGGNSPLHF	TGTGCCAGTAGTATGACAGGGAAAGGCGGTAATTCACCCCTCCACTTT
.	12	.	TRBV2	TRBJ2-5	CASVPGGETQYF	TGTGCCAGCGTTCCCGGAGGAGAGACCCAGTACTTC
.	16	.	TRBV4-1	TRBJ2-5	CASSHSGTGPEETQYF	TGCGCCAGCAGCCATAGCGGGACAGGGCCGGAAGAGACCCAGTACTTC
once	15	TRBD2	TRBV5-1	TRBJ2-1	CASSLGLAGVDEQFF	TGCGCCAGCAGCTTGGGGTTAGCGGGGGTTGATGAGCAGTTCTTC
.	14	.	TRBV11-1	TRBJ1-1	CASSLKLQGTEAFF	TGTGCCAGCAGCCTTAAACTCCAGGGGACTGAAGCTTTCTTT
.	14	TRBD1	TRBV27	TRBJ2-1	CATGAGGIYNEQFF	TGTGCCACCGGAGCAGGGGGTATTTACAATGAGCAGTTCTTC